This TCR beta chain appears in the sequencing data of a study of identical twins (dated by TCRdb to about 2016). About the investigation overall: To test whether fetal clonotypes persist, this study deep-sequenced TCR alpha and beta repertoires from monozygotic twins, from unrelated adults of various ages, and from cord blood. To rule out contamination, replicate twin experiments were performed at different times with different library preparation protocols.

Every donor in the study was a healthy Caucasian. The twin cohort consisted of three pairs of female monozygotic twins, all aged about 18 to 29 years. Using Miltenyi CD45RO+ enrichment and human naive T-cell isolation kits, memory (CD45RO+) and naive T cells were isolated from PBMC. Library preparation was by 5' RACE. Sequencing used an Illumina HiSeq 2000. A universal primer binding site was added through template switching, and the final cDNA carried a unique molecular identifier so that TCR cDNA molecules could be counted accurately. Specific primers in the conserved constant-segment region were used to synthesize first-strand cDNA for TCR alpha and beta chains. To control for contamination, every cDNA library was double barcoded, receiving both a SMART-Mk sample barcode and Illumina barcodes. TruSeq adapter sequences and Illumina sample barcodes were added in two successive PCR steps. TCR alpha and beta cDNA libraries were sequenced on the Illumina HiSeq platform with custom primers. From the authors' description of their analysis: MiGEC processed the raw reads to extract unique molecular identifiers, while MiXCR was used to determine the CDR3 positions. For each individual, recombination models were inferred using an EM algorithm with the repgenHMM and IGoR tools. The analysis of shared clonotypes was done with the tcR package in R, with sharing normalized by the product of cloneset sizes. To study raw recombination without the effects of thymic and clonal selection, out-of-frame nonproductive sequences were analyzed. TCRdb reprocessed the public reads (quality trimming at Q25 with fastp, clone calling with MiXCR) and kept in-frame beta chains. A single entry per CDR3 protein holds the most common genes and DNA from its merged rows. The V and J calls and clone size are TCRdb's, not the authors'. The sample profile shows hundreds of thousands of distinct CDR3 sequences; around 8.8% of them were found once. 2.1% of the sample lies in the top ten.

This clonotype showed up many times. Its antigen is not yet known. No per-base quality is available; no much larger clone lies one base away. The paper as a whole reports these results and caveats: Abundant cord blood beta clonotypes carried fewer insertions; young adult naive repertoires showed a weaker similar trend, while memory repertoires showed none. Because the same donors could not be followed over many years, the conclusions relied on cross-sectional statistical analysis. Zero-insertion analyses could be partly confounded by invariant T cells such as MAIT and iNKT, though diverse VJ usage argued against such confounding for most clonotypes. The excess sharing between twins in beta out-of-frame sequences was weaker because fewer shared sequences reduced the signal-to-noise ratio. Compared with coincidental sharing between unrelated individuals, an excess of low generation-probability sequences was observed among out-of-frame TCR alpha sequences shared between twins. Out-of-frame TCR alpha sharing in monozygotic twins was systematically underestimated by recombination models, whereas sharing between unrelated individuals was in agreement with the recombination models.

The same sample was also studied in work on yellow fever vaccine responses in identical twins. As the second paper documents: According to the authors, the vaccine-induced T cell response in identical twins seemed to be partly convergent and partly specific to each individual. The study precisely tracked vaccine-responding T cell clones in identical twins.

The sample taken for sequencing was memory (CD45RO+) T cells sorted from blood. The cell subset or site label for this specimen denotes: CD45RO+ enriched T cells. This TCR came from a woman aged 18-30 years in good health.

CDR3 region: CASSLLGSGAQETQYF. The DNA is TGTGCCAGCAGTTTACTGGGGAGTGGGGCCCAAGAGACCCAGTACTTC. This chain joins TRBV28 to TRBJ2-5; the D element might be TRBD1 or TRBD2, as each aligns at 5 bases. Relative to germline, V is 2 bases shorter and J is 1 base shorter, with 14 bases between their ends. Its CDR3 holds 16 amino acids, cysteine through phenylalanine. The retained sequence is limited to the CDR3, 48 bases, with the frame set at the first base. The CDR1 and CDR2 encoded by the germline V gene are MDHEN and SYDVKM.